The sequence of this TCR beta chain was determined in a study of blood T cell repertoires in COVID-19 (TCRdb year 2020). For the wider study: Collaborator samples came from the United States, Italy and Spain and covered acute and convalescent phases of COVID-19. The prospective study material was composed of cDNA or gDNA derived from T cells, B-cell-depleted T cells, or PBMCs. The dataset comprised deeply sampled blood TCRbeta repertoires from subjects exposed to, actively infected with, or recovered from COVID-19. A freely available public database, intended as a resource for researchers studying the immune response to SARS-CoV-2, is where the repertoires were released. Sample metadata almost always included a de-identified subject ID, COVID-19 status, age in years and sex. Where available, HLA class I and class II types were obtained from metadata supplied by the sample provider rather than from assay-based typing. The samples were drawn from two sources: the first 160 participants of the ongoing ImmuneRACE study, and 1,200 or so subjects contributed by 6 global collaborators. The paper as a whole reports these results and caveats: The amount of clinical and demographic metadata varied by source and participant and was provided uncurated.

Including the terminal cysteine and phenylalanine, the CDR3 comprises 16 residues. The only DNA kept is the CDR3, 48 bases in frame from the first base. The germline V gene provides CDR1 MDHEN and CDR2 SYDVKM. Ends trimmed: V by 4 bases, J by 2 bases; bases unmatched to a gene: 5. Each collaborating institution followed its own protocols to collect whole blood in K2EDTA tubes. Collaborator samples were shipped for TCRbeta analysis as frozen whole blood, isolated PBMCs, or DNA extracted from either sample type. Of note for this clone: Its antigen is still unknown. No base-level quality is on record; no much larger clone is a single base apart.

The immunoSEQ Assay, a bias-controlled multiplex PCR, was used to amplify TCRbeta CDR3 regions from genomic DNA. The study's processing was this. Within the assay, amplification of reference gene primers was used to estimate how many nucleated cells each sample contained. To quantify the absolute abundance of each unique TCRbeta CDR3 rearrangement, sequence reads were collapsed and filtered. For each sample, productive Simpson clonality was calculated as the square root of Simpson's diversity index over productive rearrangements. TCRdb stores this immuneACCESS table with in-frame sequences only. Part of the clones is absent; in the studies checked, under half of the shortfall reflects unresolved V genes, and no reason is known for the rest. V and J calls plus clone size are reproduced from that table; the DNA served to infer D and trimming. The sample table lists 300,000 or so clones, around 87% of them with a count of one. The ten top clones hold around 1.4% of the sample.

Rearrangement joined TRBV28 to TRBJ2-7, with TRBD2 matching 13 junction bases. The sequenced material came from peripheral blood. The receptor's source is a man in his sixties or seventies with acute or convalescent COVID-19. For the CDR3, the sequence is CASSSTGLAGAYEQYF. At the DNA level, the sequence is TGTGCCAGCAGTTCGACTGGACTAGCGGGAGCCTACGAGCAGTACTTC. When the CDR3 is completed using the reference TRBV28 and TRBJ2-7 genes on either side, the full variable domain is DVKVTQSSRYLVKRTGEKVFLECVQDMDHENMFWYRQDPGLGLRLIYFSYDVKMKEKGDIPEGYSVSREKKERFSLILESASTNQTSMYLCASSSTGLAGAYEQYFGPGTRLTVT.